Listed below are T cell receptor beta chains from one sample, sequenced in a study of blood T cell repertoires in COVID-19. This table comes from immunoSEQ multiplex PCR, and its TCRdb copy is limited to in-frame clones, with some not included. The repertoire holds around 480,000 clones, 75% to 90% seen once, with 0.7% in the top ten. Sequencing was carried out using PBMCs or T cells enriched from blood (not recorded which). The source of these receptors is a woman younger than 30 who had recovered from COVID-19. Each CDR3 is given with its conserved first and last residue. The order of the fields is clone size, J gene, D gene, V gene, CDR3 protein, CDR3 DNA. D genes are given only for firm matches. Some rows mark clone size as missing; the rest say once, few, many or name a class of expanded clone.

abundance: -; j_gene: TRBJ2-4; d_gene: TRBD1; v_gene: TRBV5-1; CDR3aa: CASSPVGQEQNIQYF; CDR3nt: TGCGCCAGCAGCCCGGTTGGACAGGAACAAAACATTCAGTACTTC
abundance: -; j_gene: TRBJ1-1; d_gene: -; v_gene: TRBV7-3; CDR3aa: CASSLQAGYTEAFF; CDR3nt: TGTGCCAGCAGCTTACAGGCGGGGTACACTGAAGCTTTCTTT
abundance: -; j_gene: TRBJ2-2; d_gene: TRBD2; v_gene: TRBV10-3; CDR3aa: CAIRGTRDTTGELFF; CDR3nt: TGTGCCATCAGGGGGACTAGAGACACCACCGGGGAGCTGTTTTTT
abundance: once; j_gene: TRBJ1-3; d_gene: -; v_gene: TRBV15; CDR3aa: CATSRSPGVGNTIYF; CDR3nt: TGTGCCACCAGCAGATCCCCGGGGGTCGGAAACACCATATATTTT
abundance: -; j_gene: TRBJ2-7; d_gene: TRBD2; v_gene: TRBV3-1/TRBV3-2; CDR3aa: CASSPSGGAHEQYF; CDR3nt: TGTGCCAGCAGCCCTAGCGGGGGGGCCCACGAGCAGTACTTC
abundance: once; j_gene: TRBJ2-7; d_gene: TRBD1; v_gene: TRBV6-5; CDR3aa: CASSKQTGPYEQYF; CDR3nt: TGTGCCAGCAGTAAACAGACAGGGCCCTACGAGCAGTACTTC
abundance: -; j_gene: TRBJ2-7; d_gene: -; v_gene: TRBV29-1; CDR3aa: CSVRSLYNYEQYF; CDR3nt: TGCAGCGTTCGGTCCCTTTATAACTACGAGCAGTACTTC
abundance: -; j_gene: TRBJ1-1; d_gene: -; v_gene: TRBV18; CDR3aa: CASSRGLPMNTEAFF; CDR3nt: TGTGCCAGCTCACGGGGGCTCCCAATGAACACTGAAGCTTTCTTT
abundance: -; j_gene: TRBJ1-5; d_gene: TRBD1; v_gene: TRBV5-1; CDR3aa: CASSLEGTGGDQPQHF; CDR3nt: TGCGCCAGCAGCTTGGAGGGGACAGGCGGCGATCAGCCCCAGCATTTT
abundance: -; j_gene: TRBJ1-2; d_gene: -; v_gene: TRBV7-9; CDR3aa: CASSVDSNYGYTF; CDR3nt: TGTGCCAGCAGCGTCGACAGTAACTATGGCTACACCTTC
abundance: -; j_gene: TRBJ1-2; d_gene: TRBD1; v_gene: TRBV29-1; CDR3aa: CSGTGTGEGGYTF; CDR3nt: TGCAGCGGTACCGGGACAGGGGAGGGTGGCTACACCTTC
abundance: -; j_gene: TRBJ1-1; d_gene: -; v_gene: TRBV12-3/TRBV12-4; CDR3aa: CASRKGATEAFF; CDR3nt: TGTGCCTCGAGGAAAGGGGCCACTGAAGCTTTCTTT
abundance: -; j_gene: TRBJ2-5; d_gene: -; v_gene: TRBV30; CDR3aa: CAWRAMGGRGETQYF; CDR3nt: TGTGCCTGGAGGGCCATGGGGGGTCGGGGGGAGACCCAGTACTTC
abundance: -; j_gene: TRBJ2-5; d_gene: TRBD2; v_gene: TRBV5-1; CDR3aa: CASSWEGLARGETQYF; CDR3nt: TGCGCCAGCAGCTGGGAGGGACTAGCGAGGGGGGAGACCCAGTACTTC
abundance: -; j_gene: TRBJ2-3; d_gene: TRBD2; v_gene: TRBV5-1; CDR3aa: CASSSTSGGGTDTQYF; CDR3nt: TGCGCCAGCAGCTCGACTAGCGGGGGGGGCACAGATACGCAGTATTTT
abundance: many; j_gene: TRBJ1-1; d_gene: -; v_gene: TRBV18; CDR3aa: CASSPNVNSNTEAFF; CDR3nt: TGTGCCAGCTCACCTAATGTGAACTCGAACACTGAAGCTTTCTTT
abundance: -; j_gene: TRBJ1-1; d_gene: TRBD1; v_gene: TRBV18; CDR3aa: CASSPFRQGTNTEAFF; CDR3nt: TGTGCCAGCTCACCATTCAGACAGGGGACGAACACTGAAGCTTTCTTT
abundance: -; j_gene: TRBJ1-1; d_gene: -; v_gene: TRBV6-5; CDR3aa: CASSFSRQLNTEAFF; CDR3nt: TGTGCCAGCAGCTTTTCCCGACAGCTGAACACTGAAGCTTTCTTT
abundance: few; j_gene: TRBJ1-6; d_gene: -; v_gene: TRBV28; CDR3aa: CASSPPGVGSPLHF; CDR3nt: TGTGCCAGCAGCCCCCCCGGGGTCGGTTCACCCCTCCACTTT
abundance: -; j_gene: TRBJ1-1; d_gene: TRBD1; v_gene: TRBV19; CDR3aa: CASSTRQGLGRTEAFF; CDR3nt: TGTGCCAGTAGTACGCGACAGGGTTTGGGTAGGACTGAAGCTTTCTTT
abundance: -; j_gene: TRBJ2-3; d_gene: -; v_gene: TRBV5-1; CDR3aa: CASSLTGVLTDTQYF; CDR3nt: TGCGCCAGCAGCTTAACGGGGGTCCTCACAGATACGCAGTATTTT
abundance: -; j_gene: TRBJ1-1; d_gene: -; v_gene: TRBV12-3/TRBV12-4; CDR3aa: CASSFLANTEAFF; CDR3nt: TGTGCCAGCAGTTTTTTGGCGAACACTGAAGCTTTCTTT
abundance: -; j_gene: TRBJ2-5; d_gene: -; v_gene: TRBV14; CDR3aa: CASSQVLRWRGHQETQYF; CDR3nt: TGTGCCAGCAGCCAAGTGTTAAGGTGGAGAGGTCATCAAGAGACCCAGTACTTC
abundance: -; j_gene: TRBJ1-1; d_gene: -; v_gene: TRBV12-3/TRBV12-4; CDR3aa: CASNLQGGTEAFF; CDR3nt: TGTGCCAGCAATTTACAGGGAGGGACTGAAGCTTTCTTT
abundance: -; j_gene: TRBJ1-5; d_gene: TRBD1; v_gene: TRBV6-1; CDR3aa: CASSEQTGFDQPQHF; CDR3nt: TGTGCCAGCAGTGAACAGACAGGGTTCGATCAGCCCCAGCATTTT
abundance: -; j_gene: TRBJ2-7; d_gene: TRBD1; v_gene: TRBV7-9; CDR3aa: CASSFGNYRGYEQYF; CDR3nt: TGTGCCAGCAGCTTCGGTAATTACAGGGGCTACGAGCAGTACTTC
abundance: -; j_gene: TRBJ1-2; d_gene: TRBD1; v_gene: TRBV4-2; CDR3aa: CASSQEMGTGHLYGYTF; CDR3nt: TGTGCCAGCAGCCAAGAAATGGGGACAGGGCACCTCTATGGCTACACCTTC
abundance: -; j_gene: TRBJ2-1; d_gene: TRBD1; v_gene: TRBV7-8; CDR3aa: CASSSYRTGAGEQFF; CDR3nt: TGTGCCAGCAGCTCCTACCGAACAGGGGCAGGGGAGCAGTTCTTC
abundance: -; j_gene: TRBJ2-5; d_gene: -; v_gene: TRBV28; CDR3aa: CATLSDWETQYF; CDR3nt: TGTGCCACCCTTTCAGACTGGGAGACCCAGTACTTC
abundance: -; j_gene: TRBJ1-5; d_gene: -; v_gene: TRBV18; CDR3aa: CASSLQGDQPQHF; CDR3nt: TGTGCCAGCTCGCTTCAGGGCGATCAGCCCCAGCATTTT
abundance: once; j_gene: TRBJ2-1; d_gene: TRBD1; v_gene: TRBV5-1; CDR3aa: CASSATGEAIGGQFF; CDR3nt: TGCGCCAGCAGCGCGACAGGGGAGGCGATCGGTGGGCAGTTCTTC
abundance: -; j_gene: TRBJ1-2; d_gene: -; v_gene: TRBV3-1/TRBV3-2; CDR3aa: CASSQETVGNYGYTF; CDR3nt: TGTGCCAGCAGCCAAGAAACAGTTGGAAACTATGGCTACACCTTC
abundance: -; j_gene: TRBJ1-6; d_gene: -; v_gene: TRBV5-6; CDR3aa: CASSLVQVNSPLHF; CDR3nt: TGTGCCAGCAGCTTGGTACAGGTTAATTCACCCCTCCACTTT
abundance: -; j_gene: TRBJ2-5; d_gene: -; v_gene: TRBV6-5; CDR3aa: CASSYHRDQETQYF; CDR3nt: TGTGCCAGCAGTTATCACAGGGATCAAGAGACCCAGTACTTC
abundance: -; j_gene: TRBJ2-3; d_gene: -; v_gene: TRBV27; CDR3aa: CASSSLAGTQYF; CDR3nt: TGTGCCAGCAGTTCTCTGGCGGGGACGCAGTATTTT
abundance: -; j_gene: TRBJ1-4; d_gene: -; v_gene: TRBV19; CDR3aa: CASSIVGGNEKLFF; CDR3nt: TGTGCCAGTAGTATAGTAGGAGGGAATGAAAAACTGTTTTTT
abundance: -; j_gene: TRBJ2-3; d_gene: -; v_gene: TRBV24-1; CDR3aa: CATSDPSGTDTQYF; CDR3nt: TGTGCCACCAGTGACCCCTCCGGGACAGATACGCAGTATTTT
abundance: -; j_gene: TRBJ1-1; d_gene: TRBD1; v_gene: TRBV5-1; CDR3aa: CASQRDSEEAFF; CDR3nt: TGCGCCAGCCAGAGGGACAGCGAGGAAGCTTTCTTT
abundance: -; j_gene: TRBJ1-3; d_gene: -; v_gene: TRBV7-2; CDR3aa: CASSRSGETIYF; CDR3nt: TGTGCCAGCAGCAGGTCGGGGGAAACCATATATTTT
abundance: -; j_gene: TRBJ1-1; d_gene: TRBD1; v_gene: TRBV5-4; CDR3aa: CASSPPRGMNTEAFF; CDR3nt: TGTGCCAGCAGCCCGCCCAGGGGGATGAACACTGAAGCTTTCTTT
abundance: -; j_gene: TRBJ1-1; d_gene: TRBD1; v_gene: TRBV3-1/TRBV3-2; CDR3aa: CASSQATGETEAFF; CDR3nt: TGTGCCAGCAGCCAAGCCACAGGGGAAACTGAAGCTTTCTTT
abundance: -; j_gene: TRBJ1-3; d_gene: TRBD1; v_gene: TRBV19; CDR3aa: CASRGDRVPSKGNTIYF; CDR3nt: TGTGCCAGTAGAGGGGACAGGGTCCCCTCGAAGGGAAACACCATATATTTT